This TCR beta chain stems from a study of OX40 agonist ivuxolimab in advanced cancers. Study summary: The study gave patients intravenous ivuxolimab at 0.01 to 10 mg/kg every 2 weeks. A male proportion of about 80% was recorded, with mean age approximately 60 years and range roughly 20 to 85. Findings of the study overall: People who partly responded at 0.1-3.0 mg/kg had some of the least clonal expansion seen.

With respect to this clone: What it binds is not known.

On cycle 4 day 1 and cycle 7 day 1, as well as at baseline, blood was sampled. With V trimmed by 3 bases and J by 3 bases, 5 bases remained unmatched. The CDR3 covers 15 residues. Per the germline V gene, CDR1 is SGHTA and CDR2 is FQGTGA. The data were produced by immunoSEQ multiplex PCR, yet TCRdb's version contains in-frame clones alone and is incomplete. The sample carries about 69,000 clones, about 90% recorded once. This TCR came from an adult with an advanced solid tumor such as melanoma, head and neck, liver or kidney cancer. Sample: CD4+ or CD8+ T cells sorted from blood, taken in a trial of the OX40 agonist ivuxolimab. The chain couples TRBV7-3 to TRBJ2-7; 10 positions match TRBD2. CDR3 protein: CASSFPGLAIYEQYF. CDR3 DNA sequence: TGTGCCAGCAGCTTCCCGGGACTAGCGATCTACGAGCAGTACTTC.